This T cell receptor (beta chain) derives from a study of cytomegalovirus exposure and HLA in healthy donors. Study results and caveats: High sensitivity and specificity were reportedly achieved when the classifier diagnosed cytomegalovirus status. Most likely, a cluster of highly shared sequence variants arose as a sequencing artifact. About 90% or about 30% of the time was how often most TCR beta V segments were productive, according to an earlier analysis. The investigators catalogued under 200 TCR beta chains as cytomegalovirus-associated.

PCR employed 60 Vbeta and 13 Jbeta primers. TCRdb's table, derived via immunoSEQ multiplex PCR, lists solely in-frame clones and lacks some. The table lists some 96,000 clones, around 76% of them singletons. Of note for this clone: Its target is not known.

The V gene's germline CDR1 is MNHEY and CDR2 SVGAGI. The CDR3 loop spans 14 amino acids. V gave up 9 bases and J gave up 11 bases; unmatched junction bases: 17. This chain joins TRBV6-5 and TRBJ2-7; TRBD1 matches 9 bases. This sequence was found in a man in his forties in good health and CMV-seropositive. Sequenced: PBMCs. The CDR3 sequence: CASVSEGDRVMEYF. Written as DNA, the CDR3 is TGTGCCAGTGTATCGGAGGGGGACAGGGTGATGGAGTACTTC.